This T cell receptor (beta chain) was recorded in a study of T-cell memory formation after mild COVID-19. Background on the study: Clustering of TCRs was largely donor specific.

Germline V gives CDR1 MNHNY, CDR2 SVGAGI (reference sequence). This CDR3 comprises 13 residues. The J segment lost 7 bases and the V segment lost 6 bases, leaving 6 bases of the junction unmatched. TCRdb reanalysed the 5' RACE reads using MiXCR and keeps one entry per CDR3 protein. The sample contains around 250,000 distinct CDR3 sequences, 8.5% to 9.5% of which appear only once. This clonotype was obtained from a man in his late teens or twenties who had mild COVID-19 (a few samples of this study predate the infection). Cell type and time point are not known. The chain has TRBV6-6 and TRBJ1-1, with 9 bases that match TRBD1. Sequencing input: PBMCs or a T cell subset sorted from them (not recorded which). CDR3 sequence: CASSRTGASEAFF. In DNA form, the CDR3 reads TGTGCCAGCAGCCGGACAGGGGCGAGTGAAGCTTTCTTT.